Given below is one T cell receptor (beta chain) in context. This clone's antigen is unknown. One base away there is no much larger clone; base qualities are not given. The immunoSEQ Assay, a bias-controlled multiplex PCR, was used to amplify TCRbeta CDR3 regions from genomic DNA. As for the authors' bioinformatics: The number of nucleated cells in each sample was estimated from the amplification of reference gene primers within the assay. Sequence reads were collapsed and filtered to measure the absolute abundance of every unique TCRbeta CDR3 rearrangement. Productive Simpson clonality was computed per sample as the square root of Simpson's diversity index over productive rearrangements. TCRdb obtained this table from immuneACCESS and retained in-frame rearrangements with V and J assigned. These tables miss some clones; where compared with another copy, unresolved V genes account for less than half of the shortfall, and the remainder is unexplained. V and J calls and clone size come straight from that table; D and trimming were deduced from the DNA. In this sample the table shows under 200,000 clones, about 83% of which occur a single time. The ten top clones hold around 3.5% of the sample.

This sample was taken from a study of blood T cell repertoires in COVID-19 (dated by TCRdb to 2018 to 2021). Describing the broader study: Samples from collaborators originated in the United States, Italy and Spain and spanned both the acute and convalescent phases of COVID-19. The prospective study material was composed of cDNA or gDNA derived from T cells, B-cell-depleted T cells, or PBMCs. The dataset comprised deeply sampled blood TCRbeta repertoires from subjects exposed to, actively infected with, or recovered from COVID-19. Where available, HLA class I and class II types were obtained from metadata supplied by the sample provider rather than from assay-based typing. The samples were drawn from two sources: the first 160 participants of the ongoing ImmuneRACE study, and 950 to 1,500 subjects contributed by 6 global collaborators. Sample metadata almost always included a de-identified subject ID, COVID-19 status, age in years and sex. The repertoires were released in a freely available public database meant as a resource for research on the immune response to SARS-CoV-2. General conclusions and limits of the study: The quantity of clinical and demographic metadata differed by source and by participant and was supplied without curation.

The collaborating institutions used their own protocols to collect whole blood in K2EDTA tubes. For TCRbeta analysis, collaborators shipped samples as frozen whole blood, isolated PBMCs, or DNA extracted from either of those sample types. The CDR3 has 14 amino acids, counting the end cysteine and phenylalanine. The sequence is cut down to CDR3 DNA, 42 bases in frame from base 1. Via the germline V gene, CDR1 is SGHTS and CDR2 YDEGEE. V loses 10 bases of germline sequence and J loses 0 bases, and the interval between the two ends is 13 bases. This chain is built from TRBV5-8 and TRBJ2-2; TRBD1 is a weak D gene call, 6 bases matching. The sequenced sample was peripheral blood. The TCR sequence derives from a man aged 18 to 29 with active or convalescent COVID-19. The nucleotide sequence reads TGTGCCCCATCGGGGACAACGAACACCGGGGAGCTGTTTTTT. It encodes CAPSGTTNTGELFF.